This TCR beta chain was found in a study of cytomegalovirus exposure and HLA in healthy donors. Whole-study context: The Caucasian-associated ancestry cluster held around 76% of 398 genotyped donors.

PCR used 60 Vbeta primers and 13 Jbeta primers. TCRdb's table, derived via immunoSEQ multiplex PCR, lists solely in-frame clones and lacks some. The table lists around 170,000 clones, roughly 80% of them singletons. This CDR3 comprises 15 residues. Germline CDR1 is MNHEY and CDR2 is SMNVEV (reference sequence). The V end was cut by 5 bases, the J end by 3 bases, with 17 bases between. Study-level results: Across donors, presence/absence analyses took sequencing depth to be roughly uniform. A later analysis found that most CMV-associated TCR beta chains appeared HLA-restricted. Based on reports, TCR beta sequences accurately predicted HLA-A and HLA-B alleles for most subjects.

To note about this clone: Its target is unknown.

This sequence originates from a man between 50 and 59 years old in good health and CMV-seropositive. The J gene is TRBJ2-7, the V gene TRBV27, with D tentatively TRBD1 (6 bases). Sequenced sample: PBMCs. The CDR3 DNA reads as TGTGCCAGCAGTAGCCGTCGACAGGCCCACTACGAGCAGTACTTC. Amino acid sequence: CASSSRRQAHYEQYF.